Below, 26 T cell receptor beta chains from the same sample are listed, as sequenced in a study of blood T cell repertoires in COVID-19. Generated by immunoSEQ multiplex PCR, the TCRdb table keeps only in-frame clones and is missing some. Seen here are 300,000 to 400,000 clones, roughly 84% observed once, and the top ten hold more than 1%. Sequencing was done on a sample of PBMCs or T cells enriched from blood (not recorded which). The origin of the receptors is a woman aged 25 to 39 who had recovered from COVID-19.

This chain joins TRBV6-1 and TRBJ1-6; 7 nucleotides match TRBD1. Germline CDR1 and CDR2: MNHNS and SASEGT. The V segment lost 3 bases and the J segment 7 bases; nucleotides outside the gene matches: 6. The CDR3 covers 15 residues. The CDR3 DNA follows: TGTGCCAGCAGTGACCTGACAGGGAACAATTCACCCCTCCACTTT. Its protein product is CASSDLTGNNSPLHF.

The chain combines TRBV10-1 with TRBJ2-3; the D gene is possibly TRBD2 (6 bases). Germline V gene data show CDR1 as WNHNN and CDR2 as SYGVQD (reference sequence). Trimming took 3 bases from V and 1 from J, leaving 17 bases between them. This CDR3 contains 17 residues. CDR3 residues: CASSERGTSSRTDTQYF. The CDR3 nucleotides are TGCGCCAGCAGTGAACGCGGGACTTCATCCCGCACAGATACGCAGTATTTT.

This chain links TRBV30 with TRBJ2-2, with D possibly matching TRBD1 (5 bases). CDR1 GTSNPN and CDR2 SVGIG come from the germline V gene (reference sequence). The length of the CDR3 is 14 residues. Trimming stripped 3 bases from V and 2 bases from J, with 10 bases between. The CDR3 reads CAWRSRTNTGELFF. The CDR3 nucleotides read TGTGCCTGGAGGTCAAGGACAAACACCGGGGAGCTGTTTTTT.

The V call is TRBV6-5, the J call TRBJ2-2; the D gene is possibly TRBD1 (5 bases). V was trimmed by 2 bases and J by 0 bases, leaving 7 bases between them. This CDR3 has 15 amino acids. Germline CDR1 reads MNHEY; CDR2 reads SVGAGI. The DNA of the CDR3 is TGTGCCAGCAGTTACGGGGCAGCGAACACCGGGGAGCTGTTTTTT. This translates into CASSYGAANTGELFF.

This clone was seen more than once but under ten times. The chain has TRBV6-5 and TRBJ1-1; unclear D gene. Deletions cut 0 bases from V and 7 bases from J, with 12 bases between. This CDR3 has 14 amino acids. CDR1 and CDR2 (germline): MNHEY, SVGAGI. CDR3: CASSYSTVEGEAFF. The CDR3, as DNA: TGTGCCAGCAGTTACTCGACTGTGGAGGGTGAAGCTTTCTTT.

The J gene is TRBJ1-4, the V gene TRBV7-2, with D uncertain. In germline, CDR1 is SGHTA, CDR2 FQGNSA. CDR3 length: 15 residues. V was clipped by 5 bases and J by 7 bases, with 17 bases between them. The CDR3 nucleotides are TGTGCCAGCAGCGACCGGGGAACTGGTCGTGAAAAACTGTTTTTT. Amino acid sequence: CASSDRGTGREKLFF.

With regard to this clone: The junction does not match germline at one end; this may be a read error. The V gene is TRBV19, the J gene TRBJ1-5; D may be TRBD1 (6 bases). This CDR3 is built from 17 residues. Looked up from germline, CDR1 is LNHDA and CDR2 is SQIVND (reference sequence). The CDR3 DNA sequence: TGTGCCAGTAGTCCCGAACCACAGGGTAATAGCGATCAGCCCCAGCATTTT. It codes for CASSPEPQGNSDQPQHF.

In its sample, this clone was seen once. The chain has TRBV21-1 and TRBJ1-6. TRBV21-1 is annotated as a pseudogene. This CDR3 is 15 amino acids long. The CDR3 here is CARSRVSSYNSPLHF. In DNA form, the CDR3 reads TGTGCCAGATCAAGAGTGAGCTCCTATAATTCACCCCTCCACTTT.

The chain is built from TRBV4-3 and TRBJ2-3; 8 bases agree with TRBD1. V lost 5 bases, J lost 0 bases, and 1 base stayed unmatched. Germline-derived CDR1 and CDR2 are LGHNA and YSLEER. This CDR3 is 14 amino acids long. The CDR3 reads CASSRDRSTDTQYF. The CDR3 nucleotides are TGCGCCAGCAGCAGGGACAGGAGCACAGATACGCAGTATTTT.

The gene calls are TRBV18 and TRBJ1-2, with 7 positions matching TRBD1. The CDR3 is 12 amino acids. Germline V gives CDR1 KGHSH, CDR2 LQKENI. Trimming removed 3 bases from V and 6 bases from J; junction bases left unmatched: 1. The CDR3 is CASSPRGDGYTF. As DNA, the CDR3 is TGTGCCAGCTCACCCAGGGGGGATGGCTACACCTTC.

This clone was observed a few times. V and J are TRBV2 and TRBJ1-2; 7 nucleotides match TRBD1. The CDR3 loop spans 14 amino acids. Trimming removed 4 bases from V and 7 bases from J; junction bases left unmatched: 9. Per germline, CDR1 SNHLY and CDR2 FYNNEI. The CDR3 coding sequence is TGTGCCAGCAGTGTAACAGGGGATATTGCTGGCTACACCTTC. It is translated as CASSVTGDIAGYTF.

This chain links TRBV12-5 with TRBJ1-1, with 8 bases identical to TRBD1. J was trimmed by 5 bases and V by 4 bases; bases with no gene match: 6. The V gene's germline CDR1 is LGHNT and CDR2 FRNRAP. The CDR3 consists of 14 residues. The CDR3 nucleotides are TGTGCTAGTGGTTCAGGGGGCGCGGATACTGAAGCTTTCTTT. Its translation is CASGSGGADTEAFF.

The chain recombines TRBV30 with TRBJ1-3, with D hard to call. Germline V CDR1 and CDR2: GTSNPN, SVGIG (reference sequence). Trimming cost V 0 bases and J 4 bases, with 13 bases left between them. This CDR3 is 15 amino acids long. Here the CDR3 DNA reads TGTGCCTGGAGTGTACCCGGGTTGACCGGAAACACCATATATTTT. Amino acid sequence: CAWSVPGLTGNTIYF. Variable domain in full (rest from reference TRBV30 and TRBJ1-3): SQTIHQWPATLVQPVGSPLSLECTVEGTSNPNLYWYRQAAGRGLQLLFYSVGIGQISSEVPQNLSASRPQDRQFILSSKKLLLSDSGFYLCAWSVPGLTGNTIYFGEGSWLTVV.

The chain recombines TRBV30 with TRBJ2-2; unclear D gene. The CDR3 is made up of 12 amino acids. Trimming stripped 4 bases from V and 2 bases from J, with 5 bases between. Germline V gene sequence: CDR1 GTSNPN, CDR2 SVGIG (reference sequence). The CDR3 bases are TGTGCCTGGATCCCAAACACCGGGGAGCTGTTTTTT. Translating it yields CAWIPNTGELFF.

The chain links TRBV18 to TRBJ1-6; the match to TRBD1 covers 8 bases. The length of the CDR3 is 14 residues. Germline CDR1 and CDR2: KGHSH and LQKENI. V lost 3 bases and J lost 9; bases outside the gene matches: 4. For the CDR3, the DNA is TGTGCCAGCTCACCGCAAGACAGGGGTTCACCCCTCCACTTT. This encodes CASSPQDRGSPLHF. Filled out from reference TRBV18 and TRBJ1-6, the complete variable domain reads NAGVMQNPRHLVRRRGQEARLRCSPMKGHSHVYWYRQLPEEGLKFMVYLQKENIIDESGMPKERFSAEFPKEGPSILRIQQVVRGDSAAYFCASSPQDRGSPLHFGNGTRLTVT.

The chain employs TRBV25-1 and TRBJ1-6; TRBD1 might be the D (6 bases). The CDR3 sequence is 15 residues long. The germline CDR1 and CDR2 sequences are MGHDK and SYGVNS. V was shortened by 1 base and J by 7 bases, with 11 bases between the two germline ends. DNA of the CDR3: TGTGCCAGCAGTGAATCGGCCAGGGGCAATTCACCCCTCCACTTT. It codes for CASSESARGNSPLHF.

V is TRBV18 and J is TRBJ2-2, with 10 bases matching TRBD2. Unmatched junction bases numbered 9, after V lost 6 bases and J lost 5 bases. There are 16 residues in the CDR3. The germline V gene encodes CDR1 KGHSH and CDR2 LQKENI. CDR3 sequence reads: CASSHGLAEGTGELFF. CDR3 bases: TGTGCCAGCTCTCACGGACTAGCGGAGGGTACCGGGGAGCTGTTTTTT.

The V and J genes are TRBV9 and TRBJ2-5; 10 bases are shared with TRBD1. Per germline, CDR1 SGDLS and CDR2 YYNGEE. V lost 3 bases and J lost 0; bases outside the gene matches: 8. This CDR3 comprises 17 residues. The CDR3 DNA follows: TGTGCCAGCAGCGGCGGACAGGGGGGAATGTACCAAGAGACCCAGTACTTC. This gives the protein CASSGGQGGMYQETQYF.

About this clone itself: Other DNA sequences of this sample code for an identical CDR3. The chain employs TRBV15 and TRBJ2-1, with D possibly matching TRBD1 (6 bases). V lost 0 bases, J lost 3 bases, and 9 bases lay in between. The CDR3 sequence is 15 residues long. Germline CDR1 reads LNHNV; CDR2 reads YYDKDF (reference sequence). The chain's CDR3 is CATSRDLDSYNEQFF. DNA of the CDR3: TGTGCCACCAGCAGAGATCTGGACAGCTACAATGAGCAGTTCTTC.

This clone was observed once. The V and J genes are TRBV5-1 and TRBJ2-6, with 8 bases identical to TRBD1. V shed 2 bases and J 2 bases; nucleotides not matched to a gene: 6. Germline lookup yields CDR1 SGHRS and CDR2 YFSETQ. The length of the CDR3 is 17 residues. CDR3 sequence reads: CASSFRGRIPGANVLTF. CDR3 coding DNA: TGCGCCAGCAGCTTCAGGGGGCGGATTCCTGGGGCCAACGTCCTGACTTTC.

CDR3 protein: CASSLLVIGAETQYF. As DNA, the CDR3 is TGTGCCAGCAGCTTGTTGGTCATCGGAGCAGAGACCCAGTACTTC. J is TRBJ2-5 and V is TRBV5-8; no reliable D call. Looked up from germline, CDR1 is SGHTS and CDR2 is YDEGEE. V was cut by 1 base and J by 4 bases, with 14 bases left in between. The length of the CDR3 is 15 residues.

The chain employs TRBV3-1 (or the pseudogene TRBV3-2) and TRBJ2-1; 7 bases align to TRBD2. CDR1 is LGHDT, CDR2 YNNKEL, per germline (reference sequence). CDR3 length: 19 amino acids. Trimming took 4 bases from V and 4 from J; bases not matched to a gene: 19. The CDR3 here is CASSPAGTVWGLAYNEQFF. CDR3 bases: TGTGCCAGCAGCCCAGCGGGGACCGTCTGGGGCCTCGCGTACAATGAGCAGTTCTTC.

The chain couples TRBV28 to TRBJ1-1, with D unresolved. V lost 7 bases to trimming and J lost 2 bases, with 14 bases between them. The CDR3 has 14 amino acids. CDR1 and CDR2 (germline): MDHEN, SYDVKM. CDR3 sequence (DNA): TGTGCCAGCACTATTTCACCGACTAACACTGAAGCTTTCTTT. Protein product: CASTISPTNTEAFF.

The chain combines TRBV7-6 with TRBJ1-4, with a weak D call TRBD1 (6 bases). The germline CDR1 and CDR2 sequences are SGHVS and FNYEAQ. The CDR3 consists of 15 residues. With 4 bases removed from V and 1 base from J, the gap between germline ends came to 10 bases. CDR3 bases: TGTGCCAGCAGCTCGACAGGAATAACTAATGAAAAACTGTTTTTT. Translation gives CASSSTGITNEKLFF.

The table lists this clone with a few counts. The rearrangement uses TRBV19 and TRBJ1-1; possible D gene TRBD1, 5 bases. Germline CDR1 reads LNHDA; CDR2 reads SQIVND (reference sequence). This CDR3 is 14 amino acids long. Trimming stripped 1 base from V and 0 bases from J, with 6 bases between. The CDR3 spells CASSIAGMNTEAFF. As DNA, the CDR3 is TGTGCCAGTAGTATAGCAGGGATGAACACTGAAGCTTTCTTT. The full variable domain, its missing parts supplied by reference TRBV19 and TRBJ1-1, is DGGITQSPKYLFRKEGQNVTLSCEQNLNHDAMYWYRQDPGQGLRLIYYSQIVNDFQKGDIAEGYSVSREKKESFPLTVTSAQKNPTAFYLCASSIAGMNTEAFFGQGTRLTVV.

As DNA, the CDR3 is TGTGCCAGTACCCCGACAGGGATCCGCCTCGGCTACACCTTC. Its protein product is CASTPTGIRLGYTF. V and J are TRBV19 and TRBJ1-2, with 7 bases matching TRBD1. J gave up 8 bases and V 7 bases, and 13 bases lay outside the gene matches. The germline V gene has CDR1 LNHDA and CDR2 SQIVND (reference sequence). The CDR3 extends over 14 amino acids.